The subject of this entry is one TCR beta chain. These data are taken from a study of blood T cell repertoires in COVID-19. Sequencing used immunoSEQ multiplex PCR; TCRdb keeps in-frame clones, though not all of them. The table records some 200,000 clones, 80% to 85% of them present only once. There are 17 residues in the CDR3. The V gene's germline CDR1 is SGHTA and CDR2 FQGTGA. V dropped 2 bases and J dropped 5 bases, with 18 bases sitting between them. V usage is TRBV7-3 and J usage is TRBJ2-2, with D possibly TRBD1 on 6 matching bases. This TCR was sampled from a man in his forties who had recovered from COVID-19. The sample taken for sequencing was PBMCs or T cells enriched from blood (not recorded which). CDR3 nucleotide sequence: TGTGCCAGCAGCTTAGGCCGCACAGGGCAGAATACCGGGGAGCTGTTTTTT. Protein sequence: CASSLGRTGQNTGELFF.